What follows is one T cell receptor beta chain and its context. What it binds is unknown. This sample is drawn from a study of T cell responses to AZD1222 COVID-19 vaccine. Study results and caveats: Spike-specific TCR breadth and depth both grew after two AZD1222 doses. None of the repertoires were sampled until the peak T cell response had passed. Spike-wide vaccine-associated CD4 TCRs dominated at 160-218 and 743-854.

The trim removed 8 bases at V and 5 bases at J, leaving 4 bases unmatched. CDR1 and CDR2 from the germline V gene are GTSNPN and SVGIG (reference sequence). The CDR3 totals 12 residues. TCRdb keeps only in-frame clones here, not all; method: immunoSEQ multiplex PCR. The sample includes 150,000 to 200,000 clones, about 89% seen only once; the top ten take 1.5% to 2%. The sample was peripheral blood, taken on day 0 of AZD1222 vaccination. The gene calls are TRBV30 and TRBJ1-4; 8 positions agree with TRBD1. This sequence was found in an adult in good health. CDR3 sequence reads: CAGQGRNEKLFF. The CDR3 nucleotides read TGTGCCGGACAGGGCCGAAATGAAAAACTGTTTTTT. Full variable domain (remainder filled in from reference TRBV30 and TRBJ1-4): SQTIHQWPATLVQPVGSPLSLECTVEGTSNPNLYWYRQAAGRGLQLLFYSVGIGQISSEVPQNLSASRPQDRQFILSSKKLLLSDSGFYLCAGQGRNEKLFFGSGTQLSVL.